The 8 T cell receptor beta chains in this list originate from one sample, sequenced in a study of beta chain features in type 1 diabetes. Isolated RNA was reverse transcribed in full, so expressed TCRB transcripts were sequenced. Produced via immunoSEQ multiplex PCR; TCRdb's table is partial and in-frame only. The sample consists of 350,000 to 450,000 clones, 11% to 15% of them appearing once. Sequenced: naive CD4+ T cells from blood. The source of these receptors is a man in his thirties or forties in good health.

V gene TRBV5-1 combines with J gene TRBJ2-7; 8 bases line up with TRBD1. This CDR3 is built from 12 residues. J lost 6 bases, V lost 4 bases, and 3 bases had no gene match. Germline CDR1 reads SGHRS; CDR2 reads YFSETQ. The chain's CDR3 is CASSVTGGEQYF. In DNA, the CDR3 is TGCGCCAGCAGCGTAACAGGGGGCGAGCAGTACTTC.

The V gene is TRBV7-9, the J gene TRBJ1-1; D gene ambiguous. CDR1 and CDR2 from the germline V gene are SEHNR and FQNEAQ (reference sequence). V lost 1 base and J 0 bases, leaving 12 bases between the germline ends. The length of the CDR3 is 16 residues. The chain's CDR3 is CASSLGHPVMNTEAFF. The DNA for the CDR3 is TGTGCCAGCAGCTTAGGCCATCCAGTGATGAACACTGAAGCTTTCTTT.

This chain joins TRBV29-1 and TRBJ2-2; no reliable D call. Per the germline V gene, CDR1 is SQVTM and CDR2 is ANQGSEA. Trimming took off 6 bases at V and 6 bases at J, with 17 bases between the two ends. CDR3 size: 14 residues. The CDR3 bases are TGCAGCGTGGGAAGGCTAGAAAGGCCCGGGGAGCTGTTTTTT. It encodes CSVGRLERPGELFF.

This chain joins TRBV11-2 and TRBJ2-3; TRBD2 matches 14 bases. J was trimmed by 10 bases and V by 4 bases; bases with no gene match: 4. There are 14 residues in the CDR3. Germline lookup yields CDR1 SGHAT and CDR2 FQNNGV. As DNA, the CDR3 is TGTGCCAGCAGCTACGCGACTAGCGGGGGGGCGCAGTATTTT. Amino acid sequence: CASSYATSGGAQYF.

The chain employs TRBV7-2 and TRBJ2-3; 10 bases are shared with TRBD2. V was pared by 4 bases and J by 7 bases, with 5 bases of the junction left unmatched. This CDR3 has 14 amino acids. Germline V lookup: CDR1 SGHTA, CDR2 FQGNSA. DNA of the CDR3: TGTGCCAGCAGCTCCGGACTAGCGGCAAATACGCAGTATTTT. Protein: CASSSGLAANTQYF.

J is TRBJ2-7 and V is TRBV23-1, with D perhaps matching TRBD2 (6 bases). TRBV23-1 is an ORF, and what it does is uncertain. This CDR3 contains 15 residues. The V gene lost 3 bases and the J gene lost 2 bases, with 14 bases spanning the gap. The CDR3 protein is CASSHGGEPTYEQYV. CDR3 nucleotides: TGCGCCAGCAGTCACGGGGGAGAGCCTACCTACGAGCAGTACGTC.

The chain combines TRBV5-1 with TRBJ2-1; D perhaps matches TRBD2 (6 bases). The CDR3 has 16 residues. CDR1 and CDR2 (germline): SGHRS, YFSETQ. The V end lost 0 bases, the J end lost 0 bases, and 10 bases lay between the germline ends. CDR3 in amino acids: CASSLGSGFSYNEQFF. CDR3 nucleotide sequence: TGCGCCAGCAGCTTGGGGAGCGGGTTCTCCTACAATGAGCAGTTCTTC.

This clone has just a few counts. This CDR3 reads CASSRDTGYEQYV. In DNA form, the CDR3 reads TGTGCCAGCAGTAGGGACACAGGCTACGAGCAGTACGTC. This sequence joins TRBV6-1 and TRBJ2-7; maybe TRBD1 (6 bases). The CDR3 spans 13 residues. V shed 5 bases and J shed 3 bases, with 11 bases lying between them. Germline V gives CDR1 MNHNS, CDR2 SASEGT.